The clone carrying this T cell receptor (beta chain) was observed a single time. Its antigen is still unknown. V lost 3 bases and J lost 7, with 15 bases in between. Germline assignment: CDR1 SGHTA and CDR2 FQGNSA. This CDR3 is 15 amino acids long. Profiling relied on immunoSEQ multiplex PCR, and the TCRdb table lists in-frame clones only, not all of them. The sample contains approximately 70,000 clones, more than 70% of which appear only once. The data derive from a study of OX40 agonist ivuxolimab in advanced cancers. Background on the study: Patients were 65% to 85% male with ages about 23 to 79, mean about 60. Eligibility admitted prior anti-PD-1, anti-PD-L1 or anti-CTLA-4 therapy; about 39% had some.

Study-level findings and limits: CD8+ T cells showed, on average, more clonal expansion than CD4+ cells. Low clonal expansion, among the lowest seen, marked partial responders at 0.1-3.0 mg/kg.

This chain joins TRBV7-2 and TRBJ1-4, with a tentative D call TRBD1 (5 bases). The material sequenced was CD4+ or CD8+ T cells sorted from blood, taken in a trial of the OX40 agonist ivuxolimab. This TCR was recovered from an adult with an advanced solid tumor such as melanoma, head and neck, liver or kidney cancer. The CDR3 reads CASSFDSGGGEKLFF. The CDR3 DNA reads TGTGCCAGCAGCTTTGACAGCGGGGGGGGTGAAAAACTGTTTTTT.